Following are 30 T cell receptor beta chains from one sample sequenced in a study of T cell changes during pregnancy in multiple sclerosis. TCRdb's table, derived via immunoSEQ multiplex PCR, lists solely in-frame clones and lacks some. Of over 60,000 clones in the sample, roughly nine tenths were seen once. The sample consisted of peripheral blood, taken in the third trimester of pregnancy. These receptors were collected from a female donor in good health, enrolled as a control in a pregnancy study.

The chain uses TRBV6-5 and TRBJ2-3; D perhaps matches TRBD2 (6 bases). There are 16 residues in the CDR3. Germline V gene sequence: CDR1 MNHEY, CDR2 SVGAGI. V was clipped by 2 bases and J by 6 bases, with 18 bases between them. CDR3 nucleotide sequence: TGTGCCAGCAGTTACCGTGGACTGGGTGGGAGGGATACGCAGTATTTT. Protein: CASSYRGLGGRDTQYF.

The chain recombines TRBV12-5 with TRBJ1-1; 11 bases line up with TRBD1. This CDR3 has 15 amino acids. V was pared by 1 base and J by 5 bases, with 3 bases of the junction left unmatched. CDR1 LGHNT and CDR2 FRNRAP come from the germline V gene. This CDR3 reads CASGLGTGGWTEAFF. Written as DNA, the CDR3 is TGTGCTAGTGGTTTGGGGACAGGGGGCTGGACTGAAGCTTTCTTT.

The rearrangement uses TRBV7-2 and TRBJ1-1; possible D gene TRBD1, 6 bases. From germline, CDR1 is SGHTA and CDR2 FQGNSA. This CDR3 comprises 16 residues. V was pared by 2 bases and J by 0 bases, with 13 bases between. CDR3 amino acids: CASSLMGAGMNTEAFF. CDR3 bases: TGTGCCAGCAGCTTAATGGGGGCAGGGATGAACACTGAAGCTTTCTTT.

The rearrangement uses TRBV25-1 and TRBJ2-7; 7 bases fit TRBD1. CDR1 MGHDK and CDR2 SYGVNS come from the germline V gene. V dropped 1 base and J dropped 4; count of bases not matched to a gene: 4. The CDR3 runs to 14 residues. In DNA form, the CDR3 reads TGTGCCAGCAGTGAATCGGGCAGGGGGTACGAGCAGTACTTC. It translates to CASSESGRGYEQYF.

This chain connects TRBV2 to TRBJ2-3; 7 nucleotides line up with TRBD2. Germline values: CDR1 SNHLY, CDR2 FYNNEI. V lost 0 bases, J lost 3 bases, and 3 bases stayed unmatched. This CDR3 has 15 amino acids. CDR3 region: CASSEAWEGTDTQYF. In DNA, the CDR3 is TGTGCCAGCAGTGAAGCGTGGGAGGGAACAGATACGCAGTATTTT. Using reference TRBV2 and TRBJ2-3 for the parts outside the CDR3, the full variable domain is EPEVTQTPSHQVTQMGQEVILRCVPISNHLYFYWYRQILGQKVEFLVSFYNNEISEKSEIFDDQFSVERPDGSNFTLKIRSTKLEDSAMYFCASSEAWEGTDTQYFGPGTRLTVL.

CDR3 amino acids: CASRLPLQGSEDGYTF. The CDR3 DNA is TGTGCCAGCAGGCTTCCACTTCAGGGTTCTGAAGATGGCTACACCTTC. The V and J genes are TRBV28 and TRBJ1-2, with D maybe TRBD1 (5 bases). V lost 6 bases to trimming and J lost 6 bases, with 23 bases between them. The CDR3 totals 16 residues. The germline V gene has CDR1 MDHEN and CDR2 SYDVKM.

This clone was recorded a few times. The chain joins TRBV7-2 to TRBJ1-2; D is possibly TRBD1 (6 bases). Germline loops: CDR1 SGHTA, CDR2 FQGNSA. This CDR3 region has 15 residues. Trimming shortened V by 1 base and J by 4 bases, and 13 bases separated the two germline ends. The CDR3 region has the DNA TGTGCCAGCAGCTTAGTCGCAGGGGTTGGCTATGGCTACACCTTC. Residues: CASSLVAGVGYGYTF.

The V and J genes are TRBV19 and TRBJ1-2, with 7 bases fitting TRBD1. This CDR3 has 15 amino acids. V trimming: 7 bases; J trimming: 8 bases; junction bases outside the gene matches: 16. The germline V gene has CDR1 LNHDA and CDR2 SQIVND (reference sequence). The CDR3 loop is CASISTGLFSEGYTF. The CDR3 DNA sequence: TGTGCCAGTATTTCGACAGGGTTGTTTTCCGAAGGCTACACCTTC.

This clone has only one observation. This rearrangement joins TRBV5-1 to TRBJ2-1; 9 bases are shared with TRBD2. This CDR3 is built from 15 residues. From germline, CDR1 is SGHRS and CDR2 YFSETQ. The J segment lost 4 bases and the V segment lost 4 bases, leaving 6 bases of the junction unmatched. The CDR3 is CASSDGLASYNEQFF. CDR3 coding DNA: TGCGCCAGCAGCGATGGACTAGCGTCTTACAATGAGCAGTTCTTC.

In this sample, this clone turned up once. The rearrangement links TRBV19 to TRBJ2-1; weak D call: TRBD2 (5 bases). Germline loops: CDR1 LNHDA, CDR2 SQIVND (reference sequence). This CDR3 is 14 amino acids long. V lost 5 bases and J 4 bases, leaving 12 bases between the germline ends. The CDR3 spells CASSLRRGYNEQFF. CDR3 DNA: TGTGCCAGTAGTTTGCGGAGAGGGTACAATGAGCAGTTCTTC. The full variable domain, rest sourced from reference TRBV19 and TRBJ2-1, is DGGITQSPKYLFRKEGQNVTLSCEQNLNHDAMYWYRQDPGQGLRLIYYSQIVNDFQKGDIAEGYSVSREKKESFPLTVTSAQKNPTAFYLCASSLRRGYNEQFFGPGTRLTVL.

CDR3 sequence: CASSLTGTGGNGELFF. CDR3 coding DNA: TGCGCCAGCAGCTTAACCGGGACAGGGGGTAACGGGGAGCTGTTTTTT. The chain recombines TRBV5-1 with TRBJ2-2; TRBD1 agrees at 11 bases. V was clipped by 2 bases and J by 7 bases; unmatched bases: 7. The CDR3 is 16 residues long. Germline lookup yields CDR1 SGHRS and CDR2 YFSETQ.

The rearrangement joins TRBV30 to TRBJ1-2, with unresolved D. Germline lookup yields CDR1 GTSNPN and CDR2 SVGIG (reference sequence). This CDR3 has 11 residues. V was pared by 2 bases and J by 5 bases, with 6 bases between. DNA of the CDR3: TGTGCCTGGAGTTTTAGATATGGCTACACCTTC. It yields the protein CAWSFRYGYTF.

V usage is TRBV5-6 and J usage is TRBJ1-2; 7 bases fit TRBD1. The CDR3 is 15 amino acids. V lost 3 bases, J lost 8 bases, and 13 bases stayed unmatched. In germline, CDR1 is SGHDT, CDR2 YYEEEE. The CDR3: CASSSGVGTVRGYTF. The CDR3 DNA follows: TGTGCCAGCAGCTCTGGGGTAGGGACAGTGCGAGGCTACACCTTC. Supplemented by reference TRBV5-6 and TRBJ1-2, the full variable domain reads DAGVTQSPTHLIKTRGQQVTLRCSPKSGHDTVSWYQQALGQGPQFIFQYYEEEERQRGNFPDRFSGHQFPNYSSELNVNALLLGDSALYLCASSSGVGTVRGYTFGSGTRLTVV.

The chain is built from TRBV7-2 and TRBJ2-2; maybe TRBD2 (5 bases). CDR3 length: 14 amino acids. The V end lost 6 bases, the J end lost 5 bases, and 13 bases lay between the germline ends. Germline V gives CDR1 SGHTA, CDR2 FQGNSA. CDR3 amino acids: CASSSTGVTGELFF. DNA of the CDR3: TGTGCCAGCAGTTCTACCGGGGTAACCGGGGAGCTGTTTTTT.

The chain is built from TRBV11-1 and TRBJ1-4; 9 nucleotides agree with TRBD1. Germline V gene lookup returns CDR1 SGHAT and CDR2 FQDESV (reference sequence). The V gene end was trimmed by 5 bases and the J gene end by 8 bases; junction bases not matched to a gene: 12. The CDR3 totals 16 residues. This CDR3 reads CASSPTPGQGSEKLFF. For the CDR3, the DNA is TGTGCCAGCAGCCCTACCCCGGGACAGGGCAGCGAAAAACTGTTTTTT.

This clone has just one count. The J gene is TRBJ2-3, the V gene TRBV5-1; 10 positions agree with TRBD2. Trimming removed 3 bases from V and 4 bases from J; junction bases left unmatched: 8. The CDR3 spans 16 residues. CDR1 SGHRS and CDR2 YFSETQ come from the germline V gene. The CDR3 region has the DNA TGCGCCAGCAGCTCCCGTCCTAGCGGGAGTCCAGATACGCAGTATTTT. Translating it yields CASSSRPSGSPDTQYF. The full variable domain, in which reference TRBV5-1 and TRBJ2-3 provide the parts outside the CDR3, is KAGVTQTPRYLIKTRGQQVTLSCSPISGHRSVSWYQQTPGQGLQFLFEYFSETQRNKGNFPGRFSGRQFSNSRSEMNVSTLELGDSALYLCASSSRPSGSPDTQYFGPGTRLTVL.

The chain couples TRBV18 to TRBJ2-3, with unresolved D. Germline V gene sequence: CDR1 KGHSH, CDR2 LQKENI. This CDR3 region has 15 residues. V was shortened by 0 bases and J by 5 bases, with 12 bases between the two germline ends. The CDR3 DNA reads as TGTGCCAGCTCACCACCGGCGGAGCCCCGAGATACGCAGTATTTT. This translates into CASSPPAEPRDTQYF.

The CDR3, as DNA: TGCGCCAGCGCCCGGGACACAGGAAATGAAAAACTGTTTTTT. Its protein product is CASARDTGNEKLFF. V and J are TRBV5-1 and TRBJ1-4; perhaps TRBD1 as D (6 bases). Germline assignment: CDR1 SGHRS and CDR2 YFSETQ. The CDR3 totals 14 residues. Trimming removed 7 bases at V and 5 bases at J, with 15 bases between.

The V call is TRBV7-9, the J call TRBJ2-2; 10 positions match TRBD2. Germline CDR1 SEHNR, CDR2 FQNEAQ (reference sequence). This CDR3 contains 16 residues. J gave up 1 base and V 5 bases, and 4 bases lay outside the gene matches. This CDR3 is CASSPRTSGNTGELFF. The CDR3 nucleotides are TGTGCCAGCAGCCCCCGGACTAGCGGGAACACCGGGGAGCTGTTTTTT.

This rearrangement joins TRBV6-5 to TRBJ2-4; 10 bases are a match to TRBD2. The trim removed 0 bases at V and 5 bases at J, leaving 4 bases unmatched. The CDR3 has 16 amino acids. Germline values: CDR1 MNHEY, CDR2 SVGAGI. The CDR3 sequence: CASSYSSGREENIQYF. The CDR3 DNA reads as TGTGCCAGCAGTTACTCCAGCGGGAGGGAGGAAAACATTCAGTACTTC.

The rearrangement uses TRBV7-6 and TRBJ2-5; D is unclear. V gave up 5 bases and J gave up 0 bases, with 4 bases separating them. CDR1 SGHVS and CDR2 FNYEAQ come from the germline V gene. This CDR3 is built from 12 residues. The CDR3 region is CASSLYQETQYF. The DNA of the CDR3 is TGTGCCAGCAGCCTGTACCAAGAGACCCAGTACTTC.

This chain connects TRBV15 to TRBJ1-5; D is ambiguous. Germline V gene lookup returns CDR1 LNHNV and CDR2 YYDKDF (reference sequence). The CDR3 spans 14 residues. V was pared by 0 bases and J by 4 bases, with 7 bases between. The CDR3 region has the DNA TGTGCCACCAGCAGAGATCGGGGTAATCAGCCCCAGCATTTT. Its translation: CATSRDRGNQPQHF.

This clone was observed once. The chain carries TRBV7-6 and TRBJ2-7; 12 nucleotides match TRBD2. Germline CDR1 reads SGHVS; CDR2 reads FNYEAQ. The CDR3 contains 16 residues. The junction had 11 bases not matched to a gene; V was cut back by 7 bases and J by 4 bases. CDR3 region: CASTIEASGRGYEQYF. The CDR3 DNA reads TGTGCCAGCACCATAGAGGCTAGCGGGAGGGGGTACGAGCAGTACTTC.

The J gene is TRBJ2-3, the V gene TRBV2; 7 bases align to TRBD1. CDR1 and CDR2 (germline): SNHLY, FYNNEI. The CDR3 is 13 amino acids. Losses at the gene ends were 7 bases for V and 5 bases for J; bases not matched to a gene: 6. CDR3 protein: CASNVQGRDTQYF. Written as DNA, the CDR3 is TGTGCCAGCAACGTACAGGGGAGAGATACGCAGTATTTT.

The J gene is TRBJ2-2, the V gene TRBV7-9; 10 bases fit TRBD2. The J segment lost 4 bases and the V segment lost 8 bases, leaving 7 bases of the junction unmatched. The CDR3 covers 15 residues. Germline CDR1 and CDR2: SEHNR and FQNEAQ (reference sequence). CDR3: CASSVVAGGTGELFF. CDR3 in DNA: TGTGCCAGCTCGGTAGTAGCGGGGGGCACCGGGGAGCTGTTTTTT.

This clone has a handful of counts. The chain employs TRBV29-1 and TRBJ1-1, with D perhaps TRBD1 (5 bases). Trimming left V 2 bases short and J 5 bases short, with 15 bases between. CDR3 size: 14 residues. Germline lookup yields CDR1 SQVTM and CDR2 ANQGSEA. The CDR3 nucleotides read TGCAGCGTTGAACCTCACGGGGGTCGGACTGAAGCTTTCTTT. Residues: CSVEPHGGRTEAFF.

CDR3 sequence reads: CASSVGLADTNEQFF. In nucleotides, the CDR3 is TGTGCCAGCAGCGTAGGACTAGCAGATACGAATGAGCAGTTCTTC. The chain combines TRBV5-4 with TRBJ2-1; 8 bases line up with TRBD2. J was trimmed by 7 bases and V by 4 bases; bases with no gene match: 10. CDR1 and CDR2 (germline): SGHNT, YYREEE (reference sequence). The CDR3 contains 15 residues.

The chain combines TRBV11-1 with TRBJ2-3; 12 bases match TRBD2. The CDR3 spans 15 residues. The junction had 5 bases not matched to a gene; V was cut back by 5 bases and J by 5 bases. Germline V gene lookup returns CDR1 SGHAT and CDR2 FQDESV (reference sequence). For the CDR3, the DNA is TGTGCCAGCAGCGCTAGCGGGGGGGATGGAGATACGCAGTATTTT. This encodes CASSASGGDGDTQYF.

The rearrangement joins TRBV27 to TRBJ1-2; 12 positions match TRBD1. Germline CDR1 reads MNHEY; CDR2 reads SMNVEV (reference sequence). The CDR3 runs to 17 residues. The V and J ends lost 5 bases and 7 bases, in that order; junction bases with no gene match: 14. The CDR3 DNA follows: TGTGCCAGCAGTACCTATGGGGACAGGGGGCGTGCTGGTGGCTACACCTTC. It encodes CASSTYGDRGRAGGYTF.

This clone was recorded a few times. The rearrangement links TRBV27 to TRBJ1-1, with 7 bases matching TRBD1. The germline gives CDR1 MNHEY, CDR2 SMNVEV (reference sequence). With V trimmed by 6 bases and J by 1 base, 8 bases remained unmatched. The CDR3 is 15 amino acids. CDR3 coding DNA: TGTGCCAGCAGGAGAACCGACAGGGCGAACACTGAAGCTTTCTTT. Translated: CASRRTDRANTEAFF.